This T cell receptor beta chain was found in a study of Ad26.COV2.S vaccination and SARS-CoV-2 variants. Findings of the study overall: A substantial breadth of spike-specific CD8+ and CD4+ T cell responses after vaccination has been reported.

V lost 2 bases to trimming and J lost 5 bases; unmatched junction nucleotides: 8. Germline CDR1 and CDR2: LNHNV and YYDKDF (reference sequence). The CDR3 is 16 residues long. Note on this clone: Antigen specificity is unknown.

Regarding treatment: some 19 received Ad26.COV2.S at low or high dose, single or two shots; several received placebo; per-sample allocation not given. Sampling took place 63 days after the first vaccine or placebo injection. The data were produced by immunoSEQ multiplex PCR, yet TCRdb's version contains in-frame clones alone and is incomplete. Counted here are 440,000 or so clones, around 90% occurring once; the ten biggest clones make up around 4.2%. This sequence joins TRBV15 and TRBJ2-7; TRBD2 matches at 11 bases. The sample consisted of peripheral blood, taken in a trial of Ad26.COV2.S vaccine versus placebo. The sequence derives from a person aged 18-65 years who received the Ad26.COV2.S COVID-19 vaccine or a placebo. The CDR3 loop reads CATSRHSLAGGDEQYF. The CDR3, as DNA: TGTGCCACCAGCAGACACTCCTTAGCGGGAGGGGACGAGCAGTACTTC.